This section outlines one T cell receptor beta chain sequence together with its context. Its antigen remains unknown. The repertoire was sequenced with immunoSEQ multiplex PCR; TCRdb's copy has only in-frame clones and lacks some. The table records approximately 110,000 clones, about 90% of them present only once. The sample originates from a study of T cell responses to AZD1222 COVID-19 vaccine. Study-wide results and limits: The study found Spike-specific TCR breadth and depth rose after two AZD1222 doses. Spike-spanning, vaccine-associated CD4 TCRs were dominant at 160-218 and 743-854. The study identified only five or six AZD1222 recipients as seropositive at baseline. A mostly white British donor set with more females was recruited, and clonal diversity was possibly underestimated.

V was clipped by 3 bases and J by 5 bases, with 11 bases between them. Germline CDR1 reads LNHNV; CDR2 reads YYDKDF (reference sequence). The CDR3 sequence is 13 residues long. The receptor comes from an adult who received the AZD1222 COVID-19 vaccine. V usage is TRBV15 and J usage is TRBJ2-7; D possibly corresponds to TRBD2 (6 bases). Material: peripheral blood, obtained 28 days after the second AZD1222 dose. The CDR3, as DNA: TGTGCCACCAGCAGGACCCGCGGGGACGAGCAGTACTTC. Translated, it gives CATSRTRGDEQYF.